The text below deals with one T cell receptor (beta chain). V was pared by 2 bases and J by 10 bases, with 15 bases between. Germline CDR1 reads MNHNY; CDR2 reads SVGAGI (reference sequence). This CDR3 comprises 15 residues. The sample belongs to a study of shared clonotypes between healthy human individuals. TCRdb keeps only in-frame clones here, not all; method: immunoSEQ multiplex PCR. The data hold about 1 million clones, with about 76% observed a single time. This rearrangement joins TRBV6-6 to TRBJ1-6; D may be TRBD1 (5 bases). Sequencing was carried out using memory CD4+ T cells sorted from blood. Subset here: CD45RA-negative fraction. The receptor comes from a man in his late teens or twenties in good health. The CDR3 loop is CASSYRDRIGSPLHF. The CDR3 DNA reads as TGTGCCAGCAGTTACCGGGACCGAATAGGGTCACCCCTCCACTTT.